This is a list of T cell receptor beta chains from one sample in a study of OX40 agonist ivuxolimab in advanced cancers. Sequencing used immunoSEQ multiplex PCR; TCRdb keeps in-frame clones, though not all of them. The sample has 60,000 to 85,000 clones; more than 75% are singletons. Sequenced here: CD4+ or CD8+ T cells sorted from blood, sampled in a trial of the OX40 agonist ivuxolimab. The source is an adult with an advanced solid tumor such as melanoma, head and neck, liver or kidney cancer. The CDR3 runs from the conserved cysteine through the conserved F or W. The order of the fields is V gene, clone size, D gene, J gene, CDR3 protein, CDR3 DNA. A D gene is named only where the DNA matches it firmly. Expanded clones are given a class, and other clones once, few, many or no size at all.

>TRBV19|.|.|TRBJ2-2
CASSTGITGELFF
TGTGCCAGTAGTACAGGGATAACCGGGGAGCTGTTTTTT
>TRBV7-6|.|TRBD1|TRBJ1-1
CASSFRQGAPNTEAFF
TGTGCCAGCAGCTTTCGACAGGGGGCACCGAACACTGAAGCTTTCTTT
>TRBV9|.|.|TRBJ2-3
CASSVDLRGDTQYF
TGTGCCAGCAGCGTAGATCTGAGGGGTGATACGCAGTATTTT
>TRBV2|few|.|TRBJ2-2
CASKLQPTGELFF
TGTGCCAGCAAACTCCAGCCCACCGGGGAGCTGTTTTTT
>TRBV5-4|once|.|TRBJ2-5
CASSPRTPGETQYF
TGTGCCAGCAGCCCCAGGACGCCGGGAGAGACCCAGTACTTC
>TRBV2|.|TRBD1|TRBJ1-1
CASMPGGSGNTEAFF
TGTGCCAGCATGCCAGGGGGGAGTGGGAACACTGAAGCTTTCTTT
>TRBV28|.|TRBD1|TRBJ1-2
CASSYSRWDRDYGYTF
TGTGCCAGCAGTTACTCTAGGTGGGACAGGGACTATGGCTACACCTTC
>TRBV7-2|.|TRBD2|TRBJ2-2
CASSLGLIAGGPEAGELFF
TGTGCCAGCAGCTTAGGTTTGATAGCGGGAGGGCCGGAAGCCGGGGAGCTGTTTTTT
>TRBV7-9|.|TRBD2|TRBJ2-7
CASSSLTSGRVYEQYF
TGTGCCAGCAGCTCTCTCACTAGCGGGAGGGTTTACGAGCAGTACTTC
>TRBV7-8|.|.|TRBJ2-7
CASTARGMGYEQYF
TGTGCCAGCACCGCACGGGGAATGGGTTACGAGCAGTACTTC
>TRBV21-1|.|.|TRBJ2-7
CASSREGRTGFGYEQYF
TGTGCCAGCAGTCGGGAGGGAAGGACAGGGTTTGGTTACGAGCAGTACTTC
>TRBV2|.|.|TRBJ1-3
CASSDYGSSRDF
TGTGCCAGCAGTGATTATGGGAGTTCCAGGGATTTT
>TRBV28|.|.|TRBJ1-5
CASGADDSNQPQHF
TGTGCCAGCGGTGCTGACGATAGCAATCAGCCCCAGCATTTT
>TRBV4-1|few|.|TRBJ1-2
CASSPPGRNYGYTF
TGCGCCAGCAGCCCCCCGGGACGCAACTATGGCTACACCTTC
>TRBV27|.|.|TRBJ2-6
CASSYLGSGANVLTF
TGTGCCAGCAGTTATCTCGGCTCTGGGGCCAACGTCCTGACTTTC
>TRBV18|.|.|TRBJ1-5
CASSPPRGMGSNQPQHF
TGTGCCAGCTCACCACCGCGGGGAATGGGGAGCAATCAGCCCCAGCATTTT
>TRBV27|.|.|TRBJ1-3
CASSSYSTGLFGNTIYF
TGTGCCAGCAGTTCATACTCTACAGGGCTGTTCGGAAACACCATATATTTT
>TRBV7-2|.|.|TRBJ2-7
CASSFAHEQYF
TGTGCCAGCAGCTTTGCCCACGAGCAGTACTTC
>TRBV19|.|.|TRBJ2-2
CASSIAGYGELFF
TGTGCCAGTAGTATAGCCGGGTACGGGGAGCTGTTTTTT
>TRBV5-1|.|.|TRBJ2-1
CASSLGTLGGGNEQFF
TGCGCCAGCAGCTTGGGTACCCTAGGAGGGGGCAATGAGCAGTTCTTC
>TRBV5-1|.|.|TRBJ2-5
CASRRTAQETQYF
TGCGCCAGCAGAAGGACAGCCCAAGAGACCCAGTACTTC
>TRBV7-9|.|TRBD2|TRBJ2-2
CASSPLFLAGPTGELFF
TGTGCCAGCAGCCCCCTCTTTCTAGCGGGGCCCACCGGGGAGCTGTTTTTT
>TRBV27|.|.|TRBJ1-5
CASSVRGSNQPQHF
TGTGCCAGCAGTGTCAGGGGTAGCAATCAGCCCCAGCATTTT
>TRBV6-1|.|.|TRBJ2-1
CASSERGQSSYNEQFF
TGTGCCAGCAGTGAACGTGGACAAAGCTCCTACAATGAGCAGTTCTTC
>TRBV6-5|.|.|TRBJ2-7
CASKDDGSRFEQYF
TGTGCCAGCAAGGACGACGGCAGCCGGTTCGAGCAGTACTTC
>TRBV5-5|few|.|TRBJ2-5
CASSFPFSIRQAQETQYF
TGTGCCAGCAGCTTCCCTTTTTCAATAAGACAGGCCCAAGAGACCCAGTACTTC
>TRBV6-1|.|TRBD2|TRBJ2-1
CASRRTAAGDEQFF
TGTGCCAGCAGGAGGACCGCGGCGGGAGATGAGCAGTTCTTC
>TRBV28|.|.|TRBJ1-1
CASSLTGMNTEAFF
TGTGCCAGCAGTTTAACAGGGATGAACACTGAAGCTTTCTTT
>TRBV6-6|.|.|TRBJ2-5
CASSYSDGTQYF
TGTGCCAGCAGTTACTCAGACGGGACCCAGTACTTC
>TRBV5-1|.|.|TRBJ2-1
CASSPRVSYNEQFF
TGCGCCAGCAGCCCGCGCGTGTCGTACAATGAGCAGTTCTTC
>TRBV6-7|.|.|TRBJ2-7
CASSYSPSADRPYEQYF
TGTGCCAGCAGTTACTCCCCCTCAGCCGACAGGCCCTACGAGCAGTACTTC
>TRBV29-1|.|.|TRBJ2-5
CSVRDLVPQETQYF
TGCAGCGTTCGAGATCTAGTGCCACAAGAGACCCAGTACTTC
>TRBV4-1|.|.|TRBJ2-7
CASSQDSGDSYEQYF
TGCGCCAGCAGCCAAGATTCGGGGGACTCCTACGAGCAGTACTTC
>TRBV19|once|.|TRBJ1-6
CASSFRWSSYNSPLHF
TGTGCCAGTAGTTTCCGATGGAGCTCCTATAATTCACCCCTCCACTTT
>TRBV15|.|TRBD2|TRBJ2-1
CATSILPSGRFSYNEQFF
TGTGCCACCAGCATCCTCCCTAGCGGGAGATTCTCCTACAATGAGCAGTTCTTC
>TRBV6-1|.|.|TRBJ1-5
CASSEVRQAYQPQHF
TGTGCCAGCAGTGAAGTGAGACAGGCTTATCAGCCCCAGCATTTT
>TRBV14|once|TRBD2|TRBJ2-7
CASSQPGLPSGEQYF
TGTGCCAGCAGCCAGCCGGGACTACCCTCGGGCGAGCAGTACTTC
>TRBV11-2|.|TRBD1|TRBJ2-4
CASSSRDRVIRAKNIQYF
TGTGCCAGCAGCTCAAGGGACAGGGTAATCCGGGCCAAAAACATTCAGTACTTC
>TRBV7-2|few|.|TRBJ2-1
CASTRTNREQLWFF
TGTGCCAGCACCCGAACTAACAGGGAACAACTATGGTTCTTC
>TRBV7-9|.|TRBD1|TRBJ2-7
CASSQSTGITYEQYF
TGTGCCAGCAGCCAATCGACAGGGATAACCTACGAGCAGTACTTC
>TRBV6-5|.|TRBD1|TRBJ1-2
CASSLDRVSGGYTF
TGTGCCAGCAGTTTGGACAGGGTTTCAGGTGGCTACACCTTC
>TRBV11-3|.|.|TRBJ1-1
CASSLQGFAEAFF
TGTGCCAGCAGCTTGCAGGGTTTCGCTGAAGCTTTCTTT
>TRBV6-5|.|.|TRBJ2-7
CASSPRDGGYEQYF
TGTGCCAGCAGTCCACGGGACGGCGGCTACGAGCAGTACTTC
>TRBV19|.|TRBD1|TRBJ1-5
CASSTGQARSAPQHF
TGTGCCAGTAGTACCGGACAGGCCAGATCAGCTCCCCAGCATTTT
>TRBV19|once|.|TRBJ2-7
CASSIGTVSSYEQYF
TGTGCCAGTAGTATTGGGACTGTAAGCTCCTACGAGCAGTACTTC
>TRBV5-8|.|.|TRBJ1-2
CASSLDRAYGYTF
TGTGCCAGCAGCTTGGACAGGGCCTACGGCTACACCTTC
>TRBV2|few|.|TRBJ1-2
CASGGTFGYTF
TGTGCCAGCGGGGGGACGTTTGGCTACACCTTC
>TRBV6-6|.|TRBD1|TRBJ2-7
CASSRPGQGGEQYF
TGTGCCAGCAGCCGCCCGGGACAGGGAGGCGAGCAGTACTTC
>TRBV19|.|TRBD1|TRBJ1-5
CASSIGQGAQPQHF
TGTGCCAGTAGTATAGGGCAGGGGGCACAGCCCCAGCATTTT
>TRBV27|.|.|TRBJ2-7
CASSSPFRGAYEQYF
TGTGCCAGCAGTTCCCCTTTCCGGGGAGCCTACGAGCAGTACTTC
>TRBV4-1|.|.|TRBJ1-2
CASSQESQGLNYGYTF
TGCGCCAGCAGCCAAGAGTCTCAGGGACTTAACTATGGCTACACCTTC
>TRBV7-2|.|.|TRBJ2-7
CASTPGGGRPAEQYF
TGTGCCAGCACCCCCGGGGGCGGGAGACCCGCCGAGCAGTACTTC